A selection of T cell receptor beta chains follows, all from one sample in a study of blood T cell repertoires in COVID-19. The data were produced by immunoSEQ multiplex PCR, yet TCRdb's version contains in-frame clones alone and is incomplete. The sample has roughly 100,000 clones; nearly 90% are singletons. Source material: peripheral blood. Receptors were obtained from a man over 45 in a cohort sampled during active COVID-19. Each CDR3 is given with its conserved first and last residue. Fields, in order: V gene, D gene, J gene, clone size, CDR3 protein, CDR3 DNA. D genes are given only for firm matches. Rows give clone size only sometimes, using once, few, many, or a class for an expanded clone.

>TRBV28|NA|TRBJ1-3|NA
CARGGGIGNTIYF
TGTGCCCGTGGGGGGGGGATCGGAAACACCATATATTTT
>TRBV4-1|NA|TRBJ2-1|NA
CASRGGGSEQFF
TGCGCCAGCCGAGGGGGGGGCAGTGAGCAGTTCTTC
>TRBV28|TRBD1|TRBJ1-2|NA
CASSSSGTGGRGGYTF
TGTGCCAGCAGTTCCTCCGGGACAGGGGGCCGCGGTGGCTACACCTTC
>TRBV2|NA|TRBJ2-2|NA
CASSVRNSNTGELFF
TGTGCCAGCAGTGTGAGGAACTCGAACACCGGGGAGCTGTTTTTT
>TRBV7-9|NA|TRBJ1-1|NA
CASSFRGVTEAFF
TGTGCCAGCAGCTTCAGGGGTGTCACTGAAGCTTTCTTT
>TRBV5-1|TRBD1|TRBJ2-3|NA
CASSSGGTDTQYF
TGCGCCAGCAGTTCAGGGGGAACAGATACGCAGTATTTT
>TRBV6-5|NA|TRBJ2-1|NA
CASSYRQGAYNEQFF
TGTGCCAGCAGTTACAGGCAGGGTGCCTACAATGAGCAGTTCTTC
>TRBV7-6|NA|TRBJ2-3|NA
CASSSRQGPDTQYF
TGTGCCAGCAGCTCAAGGCAGGGCCCAGATACGCAGTATTTT
>TRBV2|TRBD2|TRBJ2-5|NA
CASTEWGGLAGYQETQYF
TGTGCCAGCACCGAATGGGGTGGGCTAGCGGGGTACCAAGAGACCCAGTACTTC
>TRBV24-1|TRBD2|TRBJ2-1|NA
CATSDFRAGTNEQFF
TGTGCCACCAGTGATTTTCGAGCGGGGACCAATGAGCAGTTCTTC
>TRBV9|NA|TRBJ2-3|once
CASSVSVAGMTDTQYF
TGTGCCAGCAGCGTAAGTGTGGCAGGGATGACAGATACGCAGTATTTT